These 13 T cell receptor gamma chains were all obtained from the same sample, sequenced in a study of gamma-delta T cells after stem cell transplantation. TCRdb re-called the RT-PCR reads with CATT. The sample lists over 2,500 gamma-chain clones, less than 20% occurring once. Sample: gamma-delta T cells. The receptors come from a human donor. It is not recorded whose cells these are; they may come from a transplant donor.

Comment on this clone: One end of the junction is discordant with germline, which a read error may explain. DNA of the CDR3: TGTGCCACCTGGTACAGTGATTATTATAAGAAACTCTTT. It is translated as CATWYSDYYKKLF. The chain joins TRGV3 to TRGJ1 or TRGJ2. This CDR3 spans 13 amino acids. Germline lookup yields CDR1 VTNTFY and CDR2 YDVSTARD (reference sequence).

The rearrangement links TRGV4 to TRGJP2. The junction had 11 bases not matched to a gene; V was cut back by 4 bases and J by 6 bases. The germline gives CDR1 EGSTGY, CDR2 YDSYTSSV. The CDR3 runs to 15 residues. CDR3 coding DNA: TGTGCCACCTGGGACCCGATGAGGGGTGATTGGATCAAGACGTTT. As protein: CATWDPMRGDWIKTF.

This clone has just a few counts. This sequence joins TRGV3 and TRGJ1 or TRGJ2. The V gene end was trimmed by 5 bases and the J gene end by 2 bases; junction bases not matched to a gene: 3. The CDR3 has 12 residues. Germline V lookup: CDR1 VTNTFY, CDR2 YDVSTARD (reference sequence). The CDR3 reads CATWAHYYKKLF. The DNA for the CDR3 is TGTGCCACCTGGGCGCATTATTATAAGAAACTCTTT.

V is TRGV9 and J is TRGJ1 or TRGJ2. The germline CDR1 and CDR2 sequences are GITISATS and ISYDGTV (reference sequence). With 2 bases clipped from V and 0 bases from J, the junction kept 4 bases outside the gene matches. This CDR3 is 14 amino acids long. In DNA, the CDR3 is TGTGCCTTGTGGGAGGGCTCGAATTATTATAAGAAACTCTTT. Translating it yields CALWEGSNYYKKLF.

The rearrangement links TRGV5 to TRGJ1 or TRGJ2. The CDR3 has 12 amino acids. CDR1 VINAFY and CDR2 YDVSNSKD come from the germline V gene. V lost 0 bases to trimming and J lost 12 bases; unmatched junction nucleotides: 8. The CDR3 sequence: CATWDRLRWKLF. DNA of the CDR3: TGTGCCACCTGGGACAGGCTAAGATGGAAACTCTTT.

The V call is TRGV8, the J call TRGJ1 or TRGJ2. Per germline, CDR1 VENAVY and CDR2 YDSYNSRV. V was clipped by 4 bases and J by 3 bases; unmatched bases: 6. The CDR3 totals 13 residues. CDR3 sequence (DNA): TGTGCCACCTGGGACTCAATTTATTATAAGAAACTCTTT. Translation: CATWDSIYYKKLF.

This clone came up a few times. One base away lies a much larger clone, so this may be a sequencing read error. This chain links TRGV4 with TRGJP2. CDR1 is EGSTGY and CDR2 is YDSYTSSV in the germline V gene. This CDR3 is 13 amino acids long. J was trimmed by 4 bases and V by 1 base; bases with no gene match: 0. CDR3 amino acids: CATWDGSDWIKTF. In DNA, the CDR3 is TGTGCCACCTGGGATGGTAGTGATTGGATCAAGACGTTT.

Only a few counts were recorded for this clone. The CDR3 DNA is TGTGCCACCTGGGATGGGCAGAAACTCTTT. Translation: CATWDGQKLF. This chain uses TRGV4 with TRGJ1 or TRGJ2. CDR3 length: 10 residues. J was trimmed by 11 bases and V by 0 bases; bases with no gene match: 1. Germline assignment: CDR1 EGSTGY and CDR2 YDSYTSSV.

This sequence joins TRGV8 and TRGJ1 or TRGJ2. The CDR3 spans 13 residues. Germline CDR1 and CDR2: VENAVY and YDSYNSRV. The J segment lost 5 bases and the V segment lost 1 base, leaving 5 bases of the junction unmatched. The CDR3 loop reads CATWDSSHYKKLF. CDR3 DNA: TGTGCCACCTGGGATAGCTCCCATTATAAGAAACTCTTT.

The DNA for the CDR3 is TGTGCCTTGTGGGAGGGACAATATTATTATAAGAAACTCTTT. Amino acid sequence: CALWEGQYYYKKLF. The chain combines TRGV9 with TRGJ1 or TRGJ2. The CDR3 is 14 amino acids. V shed 2 bases, J shed 2 bases, and the junction held 6 bases outside the gene matches. Germline-derived CDR1 and CDR2 are GITISATS and ISYDGTV (reference sequence).

By sample share, this clone is large. Other DNA sequences within the sample encode an identical CDR3. The chain employs TRGV2 and TRGJ1 or TRGJ2. Per germline, CDR1 EGSNGY and CDR2 YDSYNSKV. The CDR3 loop spans 13 amino acids. Germline trimming cut 2 bases from V and 3 bases from J; bases unmatched to any gene: 4. The CDR3 reads CATWDVLYYKKLF. The CDR3 nucleotides read TGTGCCACCTGGGACGTCCTTTATTATAAGAAACTCTTT.

Remarks on this clone: This may be a read error: a much more frequent sequence differs by one nucleotide. Other nucleotide sequences in the sample specify the same CDR3. The V call is TRGV8, the J call TRGJP1. CDR1 and CDR2 (germline): VENAVY, YDSYNSRV. CDR3 length: 13 residues. The CDR3 loop reads CATWDTTGWFKIF. The CDR3 DNA follows: TGTGCCACCTGGGATACTACTGGTTGGTTCAAGATATTT.

This chain connects TRGV4 to TRGJ1 or TRGJ2. Unmatched junction bases numbered 7, after V lost 2 bases and J lost 3 bases. CDR3 length: 14 amino acids. The germline V gene has CDR1 EGSTGY and CDR2 YDSYTSSV. CDR3 in amino acids: CATWDERFYYKKLF. CDR3 DNA sequence: TGTGCCACCTGGGATGAGCGATTTTATTATAAGAAACTCTTT.